This T cell receptor (beta chain) emerged from a study of T cell changes during pregnancy in multiple sclerosis (dated by TCRdb to the late 2010s). General notes on the study: The study looked at changes in the T cell repertoire across pregnancy in women with multiple sclerosis.

Concerning this clone itself: Its cognate antigen has yet to be identified. No base quality information exists; no much larger clone differs at one position.

From V the trimming removes 4 bases and from J it removes 2 bases, while the gene matches leave 3 bases of the junction unaccounted for. From the cysteine through the phenylalanine, the CDR3 covers 15 amino acids. The kept DNA is CDR3 alone, 45 bases in frame from the first base. Based on the germline V gene, the CDR1 and CDR2 sequences are SGHRS and YFSETQ. The library was obtained by the immunoSEQ multiplex PCR assay. The source is immuneACCESS, and TCRdb retained only in-frame sequences with V and J called. Part of the clones is not carried over; for the studies checked, unresolved V genes explain less than half of this, and the remainder is unexplained. This sample is represented by some 60,000 clones; about 90% of them were singletons. The ten largest clonotypes hold about 5.8% of the sample.

This clonotype was sampled from a female donor in good health, enrolled as a control in a pregnancy study. The V and J genes are TRBV5-1 and TRBJ1-6; TRBD1 agrees with 7 junctional bases. This material consisted of peripheral blood, taken in the third trimester of pregnancy. The CDR3 region reads CASSAGTAYNSPLHF. The bases read TGCGCCAGCAGCGCCGGGACAGCCTATAATTCACCCCTCCACTTT.